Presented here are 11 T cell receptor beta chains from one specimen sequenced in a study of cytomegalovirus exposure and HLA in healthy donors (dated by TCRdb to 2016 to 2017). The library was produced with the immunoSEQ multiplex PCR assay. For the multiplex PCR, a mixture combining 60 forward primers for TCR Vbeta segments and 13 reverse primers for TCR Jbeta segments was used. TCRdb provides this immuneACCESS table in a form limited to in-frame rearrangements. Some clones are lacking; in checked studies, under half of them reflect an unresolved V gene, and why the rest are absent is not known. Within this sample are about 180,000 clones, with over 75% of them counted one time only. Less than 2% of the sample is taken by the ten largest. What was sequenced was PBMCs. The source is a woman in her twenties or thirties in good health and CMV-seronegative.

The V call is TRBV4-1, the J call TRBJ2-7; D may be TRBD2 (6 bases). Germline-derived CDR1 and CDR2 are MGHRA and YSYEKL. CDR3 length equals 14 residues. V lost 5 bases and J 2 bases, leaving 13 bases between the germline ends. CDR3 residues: CASSLTGDAYEQYF. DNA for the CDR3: TGCGCCAGCAGCTTGACGGGGGACGCCTACGAGCAGTACTTC.

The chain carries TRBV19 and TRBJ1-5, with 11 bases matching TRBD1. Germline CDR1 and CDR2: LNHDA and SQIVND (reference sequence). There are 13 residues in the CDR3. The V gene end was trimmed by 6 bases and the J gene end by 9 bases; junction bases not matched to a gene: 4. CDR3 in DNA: TGTGCCAGTAGGGGGACAGGGGGACGGCCCCAGCATTTT. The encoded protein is CASRGTGGRPQHF.

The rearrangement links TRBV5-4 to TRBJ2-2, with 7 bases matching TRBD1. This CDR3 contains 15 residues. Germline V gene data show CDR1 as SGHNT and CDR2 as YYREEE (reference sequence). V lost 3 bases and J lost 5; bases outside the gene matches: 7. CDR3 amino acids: CASSSTGTVTGELFF. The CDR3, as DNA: TGTGCCAGCAGCTCTACCGGGACAGTAACCGGGGAGCTGTTTTTT. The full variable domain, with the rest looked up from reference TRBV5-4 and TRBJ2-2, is ETGVTQSPTHLIKTRGQQVTLRCSSQSGHNTVSWYQQALGQGPQFIFQYYREEENGRGNFPPRFSGLQFPNYSSELNVNALELDDSALYLCASSSTGTVTGELFFGEGSRLTVL.

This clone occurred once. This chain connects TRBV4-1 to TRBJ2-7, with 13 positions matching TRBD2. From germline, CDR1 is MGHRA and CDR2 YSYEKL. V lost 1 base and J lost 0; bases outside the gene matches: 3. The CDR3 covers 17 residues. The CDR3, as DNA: TGCGCCAGCAGCCAAGGGACTAGCGGGGGTAGCTCCTACGAGCAGTACTTC. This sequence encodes CASSQGTSGGSSYEQYF.

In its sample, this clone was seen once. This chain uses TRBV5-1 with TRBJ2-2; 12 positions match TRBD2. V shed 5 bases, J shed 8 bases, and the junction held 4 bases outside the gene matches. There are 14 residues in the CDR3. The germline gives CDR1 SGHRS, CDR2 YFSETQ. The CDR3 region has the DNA TGCGCCAGCAGAGGACTAGCGGGGCCGGGGGAGCTGTTTTTT. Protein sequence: CASRGLAGPGELFF.

This CDR3 is CASSYGSGYQPQHF. The CDR3, as DNA: TGTGCCAGCAGTTACGGGTCAGGGTATCAGCCCCAGCATTTT. The chain carries TRBV6-5 and TRBJ1-5; tentatively, D is TRBD1 (5 bases). This CDR3 spans 14 amino acids. V lost 2 bases and J 5 bases, leaving 10 bases between the germline ends. Germline V gene lookup returns CDR1 MNHEY and CDR2 SVGAGI.

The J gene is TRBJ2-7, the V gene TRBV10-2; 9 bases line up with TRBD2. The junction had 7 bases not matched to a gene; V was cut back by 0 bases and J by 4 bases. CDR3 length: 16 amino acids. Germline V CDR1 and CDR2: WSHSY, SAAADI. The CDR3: CASSESSGTSSYEQYF. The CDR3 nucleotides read TGCGCCAGCAGTGAGTCATCCGGGACTAGCTCATACGAGCAGTACTTC.

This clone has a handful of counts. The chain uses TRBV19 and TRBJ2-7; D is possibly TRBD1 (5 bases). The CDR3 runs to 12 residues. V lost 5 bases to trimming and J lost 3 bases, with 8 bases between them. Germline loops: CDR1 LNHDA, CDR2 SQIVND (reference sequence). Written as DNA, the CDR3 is TGTGCCAGTAGTCCCCAGGGCTACGAGCAGTACTTC. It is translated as CASSPQGYEQYF.

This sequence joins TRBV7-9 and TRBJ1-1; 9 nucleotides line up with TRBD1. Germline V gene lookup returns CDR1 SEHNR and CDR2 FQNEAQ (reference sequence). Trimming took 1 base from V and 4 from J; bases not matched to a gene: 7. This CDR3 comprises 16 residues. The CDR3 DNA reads TGTGCCAGCAGCTTAGTGTGGGACAGGGCCCCCACTGAAGCTTTCTTT. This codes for CASSLVWDRAPTEAFF.

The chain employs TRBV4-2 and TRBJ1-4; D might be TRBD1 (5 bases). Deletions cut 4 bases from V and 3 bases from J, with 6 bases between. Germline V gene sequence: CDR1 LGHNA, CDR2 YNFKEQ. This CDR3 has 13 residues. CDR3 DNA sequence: TGTGCCAGCAGCCCGGGGGCTAATGAAAAACTGTTTTTT. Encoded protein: CASSPGANEKLFF.

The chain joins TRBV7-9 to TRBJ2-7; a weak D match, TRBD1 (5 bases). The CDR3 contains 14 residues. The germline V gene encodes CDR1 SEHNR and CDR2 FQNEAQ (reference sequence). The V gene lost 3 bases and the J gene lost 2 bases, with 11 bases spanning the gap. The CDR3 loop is CASSLTGQTYEQYF. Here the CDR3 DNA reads TGTGCCAGCAGCTTGACTGGACAAACCTACGAGCAGTACTTC.